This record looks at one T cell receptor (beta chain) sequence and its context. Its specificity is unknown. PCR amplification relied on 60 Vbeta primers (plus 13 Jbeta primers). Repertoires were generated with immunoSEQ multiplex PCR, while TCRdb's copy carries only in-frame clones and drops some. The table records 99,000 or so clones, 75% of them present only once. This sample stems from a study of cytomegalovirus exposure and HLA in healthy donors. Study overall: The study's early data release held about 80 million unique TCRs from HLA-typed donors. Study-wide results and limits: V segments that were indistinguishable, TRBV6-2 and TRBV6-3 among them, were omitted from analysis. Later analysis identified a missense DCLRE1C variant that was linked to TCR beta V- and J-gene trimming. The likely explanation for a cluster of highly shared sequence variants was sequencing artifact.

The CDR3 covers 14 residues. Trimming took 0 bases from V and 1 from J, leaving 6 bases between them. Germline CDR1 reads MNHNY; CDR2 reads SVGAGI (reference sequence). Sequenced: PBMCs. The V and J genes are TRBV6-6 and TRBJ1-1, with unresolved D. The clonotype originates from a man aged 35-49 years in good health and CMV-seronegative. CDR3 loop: CASSYSRSNTEAFF. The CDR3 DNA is TGTGCCAGCAGTTACTCGAGGTCGAACACTGAAGCTTTCTTT.